Following are 2 T cell receptor beta chains from one sample sequenced in a study of shared clonotypes between healthy human individuals. The assay was immunoSEQ multiplex PCR, and TCRdb's table has in-frame clones only and misses some. The data show fewer than 1.8 million clones, just under 99% seen once. Sequenced material: naive CD4+ T cells sorted from blood. The subset: CD45RA+ positively selected. The receptors originated from a man aged 30-40 years in good health.

In DNA form, the CDR3 reads TGTGCCAGCTCACCACAGAACAGGGGTAATCAGCCCCAGCATTTT. This sequence encodes CASSPQNRGNQPQHF. The chain has TRBV18 and TRBJ1-5; 7 bases match TRBD1. The J segment lost 4 bases and the V segment lost 1 base, leaving 4 bases of the junction unmatched. CDR1 and CDR2 from the germline V gene are KGHSH and LQKENI. The CDR3 is 15 amino acids.

V is TRBV18 and J is TRBJ2-7, with D uncertain. Germline V CDR1 and CDR2: KGHSH, LQKENI. V lost 4 bases and J lost 4, with 11 bases in between. The CDR3 consists of 13 residues. CDR3 nucleotide sequence: TGTGCCAGCTCACTGTCAACGGTTTACGAGCAGTACTTC. This translates into CASSLSTVYEQYF.